The clone carrying this T cell receptor beta chain showed up many times. Antigen: not known. The sample belongs to a study of CD8 T cells in ankylosing spondylitis. Study-wide results and limits: Ankylosing spondylitis blood appeared to carry a characteristic TCR beta motif of roughly 8 highly homologous variants. Clones linked to disease were reported to show significant enrichment in matched ankylosing spondylitis synovial fluid.

The CDR3 has 12 amino acids. Germline loops: CDR1 MNHEY, CDR2 SMNVEV (reference sequence). Trimming pared 6 bases from V and 7 bases from J, leaving 12 bases between. TCRdb passed the 5' RACE reads through MiXCR, listing each CDR3 protein once. There are around 160,000 distinct CDR3 sequences in the sample; 11% occur only once, and roughly 28% lies in the top ten. This sequence was found in a male donor with ankylosing spondylitis or in good health (not recorded which). Sequenced sample: blood, either unsorted or a sorted T cell fraction (not recorded which). The J gene is TRBJ1-2, the V gene TRBV27; D is unresolved. For the CDR3, the DNA is TGTGCCAGCAGGCTAGGGCCGACTGGCTACACCTTC. This sequence encodes CASRLGPTGYTF.